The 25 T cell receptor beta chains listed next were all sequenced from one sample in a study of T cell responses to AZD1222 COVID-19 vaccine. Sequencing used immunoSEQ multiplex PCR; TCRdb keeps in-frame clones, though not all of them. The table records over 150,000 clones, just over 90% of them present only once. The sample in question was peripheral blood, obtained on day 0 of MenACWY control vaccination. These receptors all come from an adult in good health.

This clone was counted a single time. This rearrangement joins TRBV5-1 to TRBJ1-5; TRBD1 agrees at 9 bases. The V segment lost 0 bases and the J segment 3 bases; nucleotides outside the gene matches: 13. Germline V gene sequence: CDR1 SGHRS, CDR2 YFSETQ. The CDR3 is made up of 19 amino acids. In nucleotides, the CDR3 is TGCGCCAGCAGCTTGGAGCCATTAAGTGGGACAGGGAACAATCAGCCCCAGCATTTT. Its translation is CASSLEPLSGTGNNQPQHF.

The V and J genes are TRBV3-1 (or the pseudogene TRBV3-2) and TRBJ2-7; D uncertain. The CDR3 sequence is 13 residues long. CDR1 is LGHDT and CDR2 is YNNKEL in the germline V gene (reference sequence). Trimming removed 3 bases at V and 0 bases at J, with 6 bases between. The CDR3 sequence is CASSHQSSYEQYF. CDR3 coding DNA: TGTGCCAGCAGCCACCAAAGCTCCTACGAGCAGTACTTC.

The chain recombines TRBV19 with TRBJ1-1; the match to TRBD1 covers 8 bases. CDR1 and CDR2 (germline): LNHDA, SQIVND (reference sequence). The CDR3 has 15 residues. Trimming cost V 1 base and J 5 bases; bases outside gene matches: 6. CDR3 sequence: CASSIAPGGRTEAFF. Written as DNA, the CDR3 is TGTGCCAGTAGTATAGCCCCAGGGGGCCGGACTGAAGCTTTCTTT. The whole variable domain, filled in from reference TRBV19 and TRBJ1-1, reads DGGITQSPKYLFRKEGQNVTLSCEQNLNHDAMYWYRQDPGQGLRLIYYSQIVNDFQKGDIAEGYSVSREKKESFPLTVTSAQKNPTAFYLCASSIAPGGRTEAFFGQGTRLTVV.

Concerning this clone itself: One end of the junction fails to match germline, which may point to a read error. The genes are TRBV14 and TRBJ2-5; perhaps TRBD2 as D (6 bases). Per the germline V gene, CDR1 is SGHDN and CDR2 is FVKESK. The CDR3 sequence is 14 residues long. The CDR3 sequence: CASSKDAGRETQYF. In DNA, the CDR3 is TGTGCCAGCAGCAAAGATGCAGGGAGGGAGACCCAGTACTTC. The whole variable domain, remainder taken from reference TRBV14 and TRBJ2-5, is EAGVTQFPSHSVIEKGQTVTLRCDPISGHDNLYWYRRVMGKEIKFLLHFVKESKQDESGMPNNRFLAERTGGTYSTLKVQPAELEDSGVYFCASSKDAGRETQYFGPGTRLLVL.

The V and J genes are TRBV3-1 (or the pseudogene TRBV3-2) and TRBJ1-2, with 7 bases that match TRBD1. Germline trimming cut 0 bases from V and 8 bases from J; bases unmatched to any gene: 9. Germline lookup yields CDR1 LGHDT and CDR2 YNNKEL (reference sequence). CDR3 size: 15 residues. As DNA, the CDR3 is TGTGCCAGCAGCCAAGATCCCGGAGGGGGCGTGGGCTACACCTTC. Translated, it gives CASSQDPGGGVGYTF.

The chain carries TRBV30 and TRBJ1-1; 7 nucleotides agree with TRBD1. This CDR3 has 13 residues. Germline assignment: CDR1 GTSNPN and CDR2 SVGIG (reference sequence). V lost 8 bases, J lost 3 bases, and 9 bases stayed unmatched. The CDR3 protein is CAGQTGRDTEAFF. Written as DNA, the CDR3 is TGTGCCGGACAGACAGGGAGGGACACTGAAGCTTTCTTT.

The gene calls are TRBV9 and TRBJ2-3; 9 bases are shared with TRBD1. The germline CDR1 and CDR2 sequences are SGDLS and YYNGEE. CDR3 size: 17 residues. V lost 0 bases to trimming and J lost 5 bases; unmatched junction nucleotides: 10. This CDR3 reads CASSVGVGQGLEDTQYF. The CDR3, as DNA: TGTGCCAGCAGCGTAGGGGTGGGACAGGGCTTAGAAGATACGCAGTATTTT.

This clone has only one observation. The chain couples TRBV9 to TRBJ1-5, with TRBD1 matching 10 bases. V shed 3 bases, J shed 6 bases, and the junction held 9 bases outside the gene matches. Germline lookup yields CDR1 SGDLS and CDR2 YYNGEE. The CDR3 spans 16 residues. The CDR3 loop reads CASSAGTGDFRQPQHF. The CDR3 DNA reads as TGTGCCAGCAGCGCGGGGACAGGGGACTTTCGTCAGCCCCAGCATTTT.

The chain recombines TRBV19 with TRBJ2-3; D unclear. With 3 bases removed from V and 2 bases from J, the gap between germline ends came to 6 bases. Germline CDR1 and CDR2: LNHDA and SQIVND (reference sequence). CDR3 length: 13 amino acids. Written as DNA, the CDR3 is TGTGCCAGTAGTATTGAGGACACAGATACGCAGTATTTT. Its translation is CASSIEDTDTQYF.

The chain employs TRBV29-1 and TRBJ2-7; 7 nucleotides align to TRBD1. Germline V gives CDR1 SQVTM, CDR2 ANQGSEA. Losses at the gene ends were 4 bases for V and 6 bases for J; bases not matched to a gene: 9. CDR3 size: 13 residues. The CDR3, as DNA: TGCAGCGTTGGACAGGGTACAGCCCTCGAGCAGTACTTC. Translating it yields CSVGQGTALEQYF.

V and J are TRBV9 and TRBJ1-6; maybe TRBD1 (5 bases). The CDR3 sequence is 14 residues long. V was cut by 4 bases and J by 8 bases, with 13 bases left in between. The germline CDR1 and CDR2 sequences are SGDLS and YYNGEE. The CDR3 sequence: CASSLRQFDSPLHF. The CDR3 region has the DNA TGTGCCAGCAGCCTCAGACAGTTTGATTCACCCCTCCACTTT.

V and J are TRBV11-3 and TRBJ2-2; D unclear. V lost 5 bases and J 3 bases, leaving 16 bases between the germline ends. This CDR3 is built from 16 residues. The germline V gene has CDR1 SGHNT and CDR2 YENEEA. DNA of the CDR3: TGTGCCAGCAGCCCGCCAGGTCTGATAGACACCGGGGAGCTGTTTTTT. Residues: CASSPPGLIDTGELFF.

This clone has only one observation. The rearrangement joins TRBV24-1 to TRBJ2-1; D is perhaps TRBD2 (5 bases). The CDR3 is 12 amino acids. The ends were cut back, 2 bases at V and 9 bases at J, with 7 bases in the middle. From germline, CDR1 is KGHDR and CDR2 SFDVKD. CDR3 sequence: CATSDSSREQFF. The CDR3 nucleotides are TGTGCCACCAGTGATTCTAGCCGTGAGCAGTTCTTC.

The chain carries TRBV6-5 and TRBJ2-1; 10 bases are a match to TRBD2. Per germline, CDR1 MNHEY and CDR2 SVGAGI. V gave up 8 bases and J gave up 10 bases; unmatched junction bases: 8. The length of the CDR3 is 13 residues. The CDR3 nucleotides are TGTGCCAGCCAGTCTAGCGGGAGTCACGAGCAGTTCTTC. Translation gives CASQSSGSHEQFF.

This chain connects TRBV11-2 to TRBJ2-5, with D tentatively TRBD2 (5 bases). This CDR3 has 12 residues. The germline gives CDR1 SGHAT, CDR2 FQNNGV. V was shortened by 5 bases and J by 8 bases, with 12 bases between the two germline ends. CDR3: CASSVPGGTQYF. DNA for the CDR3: TGTGCCAGCAGCGTGCCTGGAGGAACCCAGTACTTC.

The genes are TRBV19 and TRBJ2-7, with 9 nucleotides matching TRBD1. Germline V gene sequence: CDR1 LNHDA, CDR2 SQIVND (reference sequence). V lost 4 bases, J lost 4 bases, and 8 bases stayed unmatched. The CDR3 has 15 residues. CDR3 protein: CASSNTGGNLYEQYF. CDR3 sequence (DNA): TGTGCCAGTAGTAACACAGGGGGCAACTTATACGAGCAGTACTTC.

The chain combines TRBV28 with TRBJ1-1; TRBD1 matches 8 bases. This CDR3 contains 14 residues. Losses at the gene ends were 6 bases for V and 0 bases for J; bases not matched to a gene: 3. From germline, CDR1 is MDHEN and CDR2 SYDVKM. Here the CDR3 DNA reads TGTGCCAGCAGGCCGGGACAGGTGAACACTGAAGCTTTCTTT. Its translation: CASRPGQVNTEAFF.

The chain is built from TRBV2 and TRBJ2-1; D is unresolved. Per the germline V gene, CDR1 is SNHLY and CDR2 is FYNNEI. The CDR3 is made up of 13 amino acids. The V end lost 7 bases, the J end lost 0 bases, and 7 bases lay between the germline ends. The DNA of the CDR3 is TGTGCCAGCACGGAGTCCTCCTACAATGAGCAGTTCTTC. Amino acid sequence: CASTESSYNEQFF.

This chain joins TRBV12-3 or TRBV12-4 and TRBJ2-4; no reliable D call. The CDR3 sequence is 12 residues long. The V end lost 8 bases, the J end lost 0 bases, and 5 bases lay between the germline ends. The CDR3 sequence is CASGVAKNIQYF. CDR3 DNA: TGTGCCAGCGGGGTAGCCAAAAACATTCAGTACTTC.

CDR3 loop: CASSESTSANTGELFF. The CDR3 coding sequence is TGTGCCAGCAGTGAATCGACTAGCGCGAACACCGGGGAGCTGTTTTTT. The V and J genes are TRBV25-1 and TRBJ2-2; 8 nucleotides line up with TRBD2. CDR1 is MGHDK, CDR2 SYGVNS, per germline. The CDR3 runs 16 residues. J lost 0 bases, V lost 1 base, and 1 base had no gene match.

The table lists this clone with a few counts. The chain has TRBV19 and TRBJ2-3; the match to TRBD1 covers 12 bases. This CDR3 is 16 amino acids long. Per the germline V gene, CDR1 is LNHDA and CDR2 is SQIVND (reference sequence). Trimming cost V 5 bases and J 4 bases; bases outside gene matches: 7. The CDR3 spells CASSLAGTGGPDTQYF. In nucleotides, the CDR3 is TGTGCCAGTAGTTTAGCCGGGACAGGGGGCCCAGATACGCAGTATTTT.

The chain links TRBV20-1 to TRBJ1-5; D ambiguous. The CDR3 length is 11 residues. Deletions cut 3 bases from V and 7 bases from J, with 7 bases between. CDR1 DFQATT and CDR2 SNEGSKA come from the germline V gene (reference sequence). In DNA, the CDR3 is TGCAGTGCTAGTCGTGGGCAGCCCCAGCATTTT. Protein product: CSASRGQPQHF.

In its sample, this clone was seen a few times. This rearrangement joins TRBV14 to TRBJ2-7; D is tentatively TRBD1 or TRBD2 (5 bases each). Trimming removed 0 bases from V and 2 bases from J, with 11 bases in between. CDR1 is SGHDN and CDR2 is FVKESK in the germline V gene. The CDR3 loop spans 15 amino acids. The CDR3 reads CASSQDSQGPYEQYF. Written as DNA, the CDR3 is TGTGCCAGCAGCCAAGATAGTCAGGGACCCTACGAGCAGTACTTC. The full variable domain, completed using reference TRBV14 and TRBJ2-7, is EAGVTQFPSHSVIEKGQTVTLRCDPISGHDNLYWYRRVMGKEIKFLLHFVKESKQDESGMPNNRFLAERTGGTYSTLKVQPAELEDSGVYFCASSQDSQGPYEQYFGPGTRLTVT.

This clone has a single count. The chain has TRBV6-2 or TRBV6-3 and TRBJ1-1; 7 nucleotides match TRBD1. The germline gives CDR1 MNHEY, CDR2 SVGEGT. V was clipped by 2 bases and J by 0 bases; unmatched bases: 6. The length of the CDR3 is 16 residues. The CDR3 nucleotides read TGTGCCAGCAGTTACGAACACAGGGGCATGAACACTGAAGCTTTCTTT. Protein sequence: CASSYEHRGMNTEAFF.

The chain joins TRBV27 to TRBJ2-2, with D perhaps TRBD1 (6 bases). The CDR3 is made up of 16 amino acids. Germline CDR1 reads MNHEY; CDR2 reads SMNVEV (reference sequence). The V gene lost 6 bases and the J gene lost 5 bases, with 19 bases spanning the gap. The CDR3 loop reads CASSIGGQWGTGELFF. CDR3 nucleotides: TGTGCCAGCAGCATTGGAGGACAGTGGGGGACCGGGGAGCTGTTTTTT.